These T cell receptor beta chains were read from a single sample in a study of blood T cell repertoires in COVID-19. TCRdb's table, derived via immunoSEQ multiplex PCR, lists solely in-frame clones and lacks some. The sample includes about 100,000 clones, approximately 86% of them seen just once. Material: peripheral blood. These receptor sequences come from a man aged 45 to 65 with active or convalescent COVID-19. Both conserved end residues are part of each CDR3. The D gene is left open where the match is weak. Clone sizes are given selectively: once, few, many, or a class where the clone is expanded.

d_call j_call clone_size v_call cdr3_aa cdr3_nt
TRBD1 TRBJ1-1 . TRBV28 CASNLPGTGRSEAFF TGTGCCAGCAACCTCCCCGGGACAGGGAGATCTGAAGCTTTCTTT
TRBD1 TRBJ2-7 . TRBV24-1 CATPKDDRVYEQYF TGTGCCACCCCAAAAGACGACAGGGTCTACGAGCAGTACTTC
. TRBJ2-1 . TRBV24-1 CATSDLATGSYNEQFF TGTGCCACCAGTGATTTGGCAACAGGGTCCTACAATGAGCAGTTCTTC
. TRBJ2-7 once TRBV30 CAWSRQGDEQYF TGTGCCTGGAGTAGGCAGGGTGACGAGCAGTACTTC
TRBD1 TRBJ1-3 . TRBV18 CASSYRAGTELSGNTIYF TGTGCCAGCTCATACCGAGCCGGGACAGAGCTCTCTGGAAACACCATATATTTT
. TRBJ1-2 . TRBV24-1 CATSGPSEGSNGYTF TGTGCCACCAGTGGCCCCAGCGAAGGAAGTAATGGCTACACCTTC
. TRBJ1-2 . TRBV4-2 CASSQGQNYGYTF TGTGCCAGCAGCCAAGGACAGAACTATGGCTACACCTTC
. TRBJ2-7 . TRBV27 CASSLMGRTPYEQYF TGTGCCAGCAGTTTAATGGGGCGGACGCCCTACGAGCAGTACTTC
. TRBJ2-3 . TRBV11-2 CASSFVDSTDTQYF TGTGCCAGCAGCTTTGTAGACAGTACAGATACGCAGTATTTT
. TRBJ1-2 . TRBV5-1 CASSFTNYGYTF TGCGCCAGCAGCTTTACTAACTATGGCTACACCTTC
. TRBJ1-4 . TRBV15 CATSRGSWATNEKLFF TGTGCCACCAGCAGGGGCTCCTGGGCAACTAATGAAAAACTGTTTTTT
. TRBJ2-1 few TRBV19 CASSIYVNEQFF TGTGCCAGTAGTATCTACGTCAATGAGCAGTTCTTC
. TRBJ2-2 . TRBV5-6 CASTRNTGELFF TGTGCCAGCACTAGGAACACCGGGGAGCTGTTTTTT
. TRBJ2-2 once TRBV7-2 CASSPTATGELFF TGTGCCAGCAGCCCCACCGCGACCGGGGAGCTGTTTTTT